This is a list of T cell receptor beta chains from one sample in a study of blood T cell repertoires in COVID-19. The method was immunoSEQ multiplex PCR; TCRdb's version includes in-frame clones alone and lacks a portion of them. The sample consists of 270,000 or so clones, roughly 84% of them appearing once. Sequenced: peripheral blood. These receptors all come from a woman aged 18-29 years with acute or convalescent COVID-19. Each CDR3 is given with its conserved first and last residue. D genes are given only for firm matches. The size of a clone is reported for some rows only, either as once, few or many, or as a class for expanded clones.

>.|15|TRBJ1-4|.|TRBV4-3
CASRARQALNEKLFF
TGCGCCAGCAGGGCTCGACAGGCCTTGAATGAAAAACTGTTTTTT
>few|18|TRBJ1-6|.|TRBV7-3
CASSLKGQSSSYNSPLHF
TGTGCCAGCAGCTTAAAAGGACAGTCTAGCTCCTATAATTCACCCCTCCACTTT
>few|14|TRBJ1-5|TRBD1|TRBV7-8
CASSADRGNQPQHF
TGTGCCAGCAGCGCGGACAGGGGGAATCAGCCCCAGCATTTT
>.|17|TRBJ2-6|.|TRBV18
CASSPVRGSSGANVLTF
TGTGCCAGCTCACCGGTACGAGGGAGCTCTGGGGCCAACGTCCTGACTTTC
>.|17|TRBJ1-5|.|TRBV7-3
CASSPQPGIRALQPQHF
TGTGCCAGCAGTCCACAGCCAGGGATAAGGGCTCTTCAGCCCCAGCATTTT
>.|12|TRBJ1-2|.|TRBV19
CASSMENYGYTF
TGTGCCAGTAGTATGGAGAACTATGGCTACACCTTC
>.|16|TRBJ2-5|TRBD2|TRBV5-1
CASSFRLAETQETQYF
TGCGCCAGCAGCTTCCGGCTAGCGGAGACTCAAGAGACCCAGTACTTC
>.|13|TRBJ1-2|TRBD1|TRBV6-5
CASLRDRTYGYTF
TGTGCCAGCCTCCGGGACAGAACTTATGGCTACACCTTC
>.|14|TRBJ1-2|TRBD1|TRBV5-5
CASSPGDRSNGYTF
TGTGCCAGCAGCCCAGGGGACAGAAGCAATGGCTACACCTTC
>.|21|TRBJ2-1|TRBD2|TRBV19
CASTGQGVPGLAGGIYNEQFF
TGTGCCAGTACCGGACAGGGGGTCCCGGGACTAGCGGGAGGGATATACAATGAGCAGTTCTTC
>.|12|TRBJ2-7|TRBD1|TRBV12-3/TRBV12-4
CASTRTGDEQYF
TGTGCCAGCACCCGGACAGGGGACGAGCAGTACTTC
>once|16|TRBJ2-1|TRBD2|TRBV15
CATSRVWAGGISEQFF
TGTGCCACCAGCAGAGTTTGGGCGGGAGGGATCAGTGAGCAGTTCTTC
>.|15|TRBJ1-3|TRBD1|TRBV7-2
CASSEQGTSGNTIYF
TGTGCCAGCAGCGAACAGGGGACCTCTGGAAACACCATATATTTT
>many|18|TRBJ2-3|.|TRBV6-6
CASSPGEGGVPGADTQYF
TGTGCCAGCAGTCCTGGGGAGGGGGGAGTACCAGGGGCAGATACGCAGTATTTT
>once|19|TRBJ2-5|TRBD2|TRBV3-1/TRBV3-2
CASSQEWTSGRAERETQYF
TGTGCCAGCAGCCAAGAATGGACTAGCGGGAGGGCCGAACGAGAGACCCAGTACTTC